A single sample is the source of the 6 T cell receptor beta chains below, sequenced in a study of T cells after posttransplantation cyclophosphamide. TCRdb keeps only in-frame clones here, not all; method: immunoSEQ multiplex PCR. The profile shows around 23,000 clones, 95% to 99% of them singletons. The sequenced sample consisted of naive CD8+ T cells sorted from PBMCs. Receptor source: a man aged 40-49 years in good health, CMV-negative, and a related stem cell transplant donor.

This CDR3 reads CASSPGEGLSETQYF. As DNA, the CDR3 is TGTGCCAGCAGCCCCGGGGAGGGCCTTTCAGAGACCCAGTACTTC. The chain employs TRBV5-4 and TRBJ2-5, with TRBD2 matching over 7 bases. This CDR3 comprises 15 residues. Trimming removed 4 bases from V and 4 bases from J; junction bases left unmatched: 10. Germline CDR1 and CDR2: SGHNT and YYREEE (reference sequence).

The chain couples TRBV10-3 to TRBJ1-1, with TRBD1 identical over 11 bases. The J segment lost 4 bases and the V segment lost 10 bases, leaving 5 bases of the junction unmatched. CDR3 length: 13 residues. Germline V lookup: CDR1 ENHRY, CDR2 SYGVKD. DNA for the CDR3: TGTGCCACCTGGACAGGGGGCGGCACTGAAGCTTTCTTT. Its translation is CATWTGGGTEAFF.

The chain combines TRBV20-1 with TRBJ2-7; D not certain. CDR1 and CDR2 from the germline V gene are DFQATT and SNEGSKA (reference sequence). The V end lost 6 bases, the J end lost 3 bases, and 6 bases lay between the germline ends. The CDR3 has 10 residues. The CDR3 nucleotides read TGCAGTGCCCAAATCTACGAGCAGTACTTC. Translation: CSAQIYEQYF.

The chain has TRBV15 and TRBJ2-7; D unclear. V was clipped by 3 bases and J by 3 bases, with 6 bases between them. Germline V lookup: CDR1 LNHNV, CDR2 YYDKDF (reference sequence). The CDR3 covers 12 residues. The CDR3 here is CATSSSFYEQYF. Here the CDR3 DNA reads TGTGCCACCAGCAGTTCCTTCTACGAGCAGTACTTC.

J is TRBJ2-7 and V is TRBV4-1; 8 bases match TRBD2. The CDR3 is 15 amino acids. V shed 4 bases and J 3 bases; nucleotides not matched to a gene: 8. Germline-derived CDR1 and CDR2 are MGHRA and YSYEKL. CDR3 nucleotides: TGCGCCAGCAGCCTGACCGGGACTAGTGGCTACGAGCAGTACTTC. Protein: CASSLTGTSGYEQYF.

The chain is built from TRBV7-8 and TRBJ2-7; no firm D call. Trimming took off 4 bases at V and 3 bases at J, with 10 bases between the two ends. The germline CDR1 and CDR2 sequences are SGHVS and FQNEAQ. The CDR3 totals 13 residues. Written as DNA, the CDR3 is TGTGCCAGCAGCTCGACCGCAGGCTACGAGCAGTACTTC. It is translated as CASSSTAGYEQYF. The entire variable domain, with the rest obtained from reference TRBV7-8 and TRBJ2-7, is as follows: GAGVSQSPRYKVAKRGQDVALRCDPISGHVSLFWYQQALGQGPEFLTYFQNEAQLDKSGLPSDRFFAERPEGSVSTLKIQRTQQEDSAVYLCASSSTAGYEQYFGPGTRLTVT.